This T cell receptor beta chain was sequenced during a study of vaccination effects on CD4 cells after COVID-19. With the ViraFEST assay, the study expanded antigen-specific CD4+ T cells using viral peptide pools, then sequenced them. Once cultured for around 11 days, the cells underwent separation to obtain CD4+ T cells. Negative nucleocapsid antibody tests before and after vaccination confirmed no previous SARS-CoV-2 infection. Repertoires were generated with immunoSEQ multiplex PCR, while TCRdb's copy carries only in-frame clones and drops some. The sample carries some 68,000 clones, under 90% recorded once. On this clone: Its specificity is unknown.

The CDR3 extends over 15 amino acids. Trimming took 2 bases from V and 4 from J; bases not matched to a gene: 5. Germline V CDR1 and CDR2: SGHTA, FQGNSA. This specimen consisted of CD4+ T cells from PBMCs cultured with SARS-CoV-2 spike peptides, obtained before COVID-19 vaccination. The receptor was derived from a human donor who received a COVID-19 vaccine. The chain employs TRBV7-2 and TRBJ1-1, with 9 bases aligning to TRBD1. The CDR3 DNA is TGTGCCAGCAGCTTACTTACAGGGGGCTTCACTGAAGCTTTCTTT. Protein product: CASSLLTGGFTEAFF.